A selection of T cell receptor beta chains follows, all from one sample in a study. TCRdb called the 5' RACE reads again in MiXCR, with one record for every CDR3 protein. The data contain about 54,000 distinct CDR3 sequences, more than 15% of them singletons. The specimen sequenced was naive CD4+ T cells sorted from blood. The receptors come from a female donor with breast cancer. Both conserved end residues are part of each CDR3. The D gene is left open where the match is weak. Not every row has a clone size; where given, it reads once, few, many or a size class.

V gene	clone size	J gene	D gene	CDR3 protein	CDR3 DNA
TRBV6-5	few	TRBJ1-4	.	CASSYSVGGKLFF	TGTGCCAGCAGTTACTCCGTTGGAGGAAAACTGTTTTTT
TRBV20-1	few	TRBJ2-1	.	CSAPGTSYNEQFF	TGCAGTGCCCCCGGGACCTCCTACAATGAGCAGTTCTTC
TRBV12-3/TRBV12-4	.	TRBJ2-7	.	CASSLRETYEQYF	TGTGCCAGCAGTTTAAGGGAAACCTACGAGCAGTACTTC
TRBV12-3/TRBV12-4	many	TRBJ1-1	TRBD1	CASRGQGYTEAFF	TGTGCCAGCAGGGGACAGGGGTACACTGAAGCTTTCTTT
TRBV12-3/TRBV12-4	.	TRBJ2-1	TRBD2	CASSLGLASLNEQFF	TGTGCCAGCAGTCTGGGACTAGCGAGCCTCAATGAGCAGTTCTTC
TRBV5-1	few	TRBJ1-3	.	CASSWAGSGNTIYF	TGCGCCAGCAGCTGGGCGGGCTCTGGAAACACCATATATTTT
TRBV3-1	.	TRBJ1-3	.	CASSQGLRGRLGSGNTIHF	TGTGCCAGCAGCCAAGGGTTACGCGGGAGATTAGGGTCTGGAAACACCATACATTTT
TRBV6-6	few	TRBJ2-7	.	CASSTGGSEGTTNYYEQYF	TGTGCCAGCAGTACGGGAGGCTCAGAAGGGACAACTAACTACTACGAGCAGTACTTC
TRBV20-1	few	TRBJ2-3	.	CSAITSGTDTQYF	TGCAGTGCTATTACGTCAGGCACAGATACGCAGTATTTT
TRBV6-1	.	TRBJ1-4	.	CASSDEGLINEKLFF	TGTGCCAGCAGTGACGAGGGACTGATTAATGAAAAACTGTTTTTT
TRBV5-1	few	TRBJ2-2	.	CASSLGQSGELFF	TGCGCCAGCAGCTTGGGCCAGTCCGGGGAGCTGTTTTTT
TRBV5-1	.	TRBJ2-3	TRBD1	CASRLQGYTDTQYF	TGCGCCAGCCGGCTACAGGGGTACACAGATACGCAGTATTTT
TRBV20-1	.	TRBJ2-5	.	CSASGISRQETQYF	TGCAGTGCTTCGGGGATCTCGAGGCAAGAGACCCAGTACTTC
TRBV28	.	TRBJ1-1	.	CASTPSGPLGGLNTEAFF	TGTGCCAGCACCCCCTCGGGACCTCTAGGCGGGCTGAACACTGAAGCTTTCTTT